Listed here is a single T cell receptor beta chain. Its antigen is still unknown. This sample is part of a study of radiation and T cells in renal cell carcinoma. Germline V gene lookup returns CDR1 WNHNN and CDR2 SYGVQD (reference sequence). CDR3 length equals 15 residues. The V gene end was trimmed by 7 bases and the J gene end by 8 bases; junction bases not matched to a gene: 16. Assay: immunoSEQ multiplex PCR; the TCRdb copy retains only in-frame clones and omits some. The table has 130,000 to 150,000 clones, roughly 88% seen once; the top ten hold around 12%. Study findings and constraints: In blood, top tumor clones expanded by 2 weeks, shrinking by 4.

Time point given: baseline pretreatment blood. Treatment specified: 15 Gy SBRT to primary tumor, nephrectomy 4 weeks later. Radiation-treated patients gave blood at baseline, week 2 and week 4. This renal cell carcinoma was of the clear cell type. The rearrangement links TRBV10-1 to TRBJ1-2, with 7 bases matching TRBD1. This sample comprised blood, obtained from a patient whose treatment included radiotherapy and nephrectomy. The clonotype was recovered from a woman aged 50 to 65 with renal cell carcinoma. The CDR3 nucleotides read TGCGCCAGCAACCCTCTCGGAGGGGGCGGAGGAGGCTACACCTTC. Translated, it gives CASNPLGGGGGGYTF.